The entry that follows covers one T cell receptor (beta chain) sequence. TCRdb's table, derived via immunoSEQ multiplex PCR, lists solely in-frame clones and lacks some. This table has more than 300,000 clones, 80% to 90% appearing once. The data were taken from a study of cytomegalovirus exposure and HLA in healthy donors. Per the germline V gene, CDR1 is SNHLY and CDR2 is FYNNEI. There are 16 residues in the CDR3. Trimming cost V 2 bases and J 3 bases; bases outside gene matches: 5. V gene TRBV2 combines with J gene TRBJ2-1, with TRBD2 matching 9 bases. What was sequenced was PBMCs. The sequence was obtained from a woman in her late teens or twenties in good health and CMV-seronegative. The CDR3 loop is CASSELRREGYNEQFF. For the CDR3, the DNA is TGTGCCAGCAGTGAATTGAGGCGGGAGGGCTACAATGAGCAGTTCTTC.